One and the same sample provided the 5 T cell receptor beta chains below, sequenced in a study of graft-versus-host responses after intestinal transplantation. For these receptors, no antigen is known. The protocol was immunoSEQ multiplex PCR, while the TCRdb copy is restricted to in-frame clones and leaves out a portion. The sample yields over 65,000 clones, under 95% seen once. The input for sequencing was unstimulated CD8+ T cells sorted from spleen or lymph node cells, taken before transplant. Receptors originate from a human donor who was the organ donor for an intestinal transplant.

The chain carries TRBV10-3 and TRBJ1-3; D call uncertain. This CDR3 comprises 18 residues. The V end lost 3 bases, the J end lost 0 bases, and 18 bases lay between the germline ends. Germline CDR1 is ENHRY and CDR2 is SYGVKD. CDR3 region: CAISESTVEGISGNTIYF. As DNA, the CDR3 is TGTGCCATCAGTGAAAGTACGGTGGAGGGAATCTCTGGAAACACCATATATTTT.

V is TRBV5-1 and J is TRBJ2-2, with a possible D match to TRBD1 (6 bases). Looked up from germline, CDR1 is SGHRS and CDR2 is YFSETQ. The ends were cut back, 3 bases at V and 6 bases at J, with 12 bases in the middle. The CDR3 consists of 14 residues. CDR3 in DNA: TGCGCCAGCAGCTCAAGATGGGGGCCCGGGGAGCTGTTTTTT. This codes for CASSSRWGPGELFF.

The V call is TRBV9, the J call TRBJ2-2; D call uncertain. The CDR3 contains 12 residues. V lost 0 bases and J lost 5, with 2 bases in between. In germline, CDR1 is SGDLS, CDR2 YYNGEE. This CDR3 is CASSVGTGELFF. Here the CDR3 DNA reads TGTGCCAGCAGCGTAGGAACCGGGGAGCTGTTTTTT.

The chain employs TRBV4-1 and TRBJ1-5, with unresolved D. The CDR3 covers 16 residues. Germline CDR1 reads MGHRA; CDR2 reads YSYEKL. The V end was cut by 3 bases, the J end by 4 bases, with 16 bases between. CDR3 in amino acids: CASSHSRYGENQPQHF. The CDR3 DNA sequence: TGCGCCAGCAGCCATTCCCGTTATGGCGAGAATCAGCCCCAGCATTTT.

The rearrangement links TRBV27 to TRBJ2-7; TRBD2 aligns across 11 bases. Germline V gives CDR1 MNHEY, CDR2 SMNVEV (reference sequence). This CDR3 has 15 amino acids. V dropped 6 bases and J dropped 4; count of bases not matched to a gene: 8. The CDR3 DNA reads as TGTGCCAGCAGCCACACTAGCGGGAGTCTGTACGAGCAGTACTTC. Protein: CASSHTSGSLYEQYF.